Given below is one T cell receptor beta chain in context. Its specificity is unknown. Data came from immunoSEQ multiplex PCR; TCRdb stores just in-frame clones and leaves some out. The sample has approximately 42,000 clones, approximately 88% seen once. This sample was taken from a study of T cell responses to AZD1222 COVID-19 vaccine. The germline gives CDR1 MNHEY, CDR2 SMNVEV (reference sequence). V was cut by 1 base and J by 10 bases, with 14 bases left in between. The CDR3 contains 14 residues. Findings of the study overall: Mostly white British, mostly female donors; authors suggested clonal diversity may be underestimated.

Material: peripheral blood, obtained 28 days after the second AZD1222 dose. The rearrangement joins TRBV27 to TRBJ2-1; TRBD1 is a possible D gene (5 bases). The receptor's source is an adult who received the AZD1222 COVID-19 vaccine. The CDR3 DNA reads as TGTGCCAGCAGTTTATTGCCTTCTAGGGGCGAGCAGTTCTTC. Translated: CASSLLPSRGEQFF.